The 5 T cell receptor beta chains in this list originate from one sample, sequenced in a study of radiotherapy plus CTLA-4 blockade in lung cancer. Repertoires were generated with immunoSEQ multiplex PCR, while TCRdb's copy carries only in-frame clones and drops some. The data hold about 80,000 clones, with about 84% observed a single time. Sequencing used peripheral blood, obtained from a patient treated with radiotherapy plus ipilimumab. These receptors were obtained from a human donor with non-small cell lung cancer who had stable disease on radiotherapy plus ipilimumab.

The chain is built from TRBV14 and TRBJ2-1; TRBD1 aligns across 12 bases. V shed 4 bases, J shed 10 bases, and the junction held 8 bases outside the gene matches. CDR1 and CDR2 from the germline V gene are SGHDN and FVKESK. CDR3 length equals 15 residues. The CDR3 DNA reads TGTGCCAGCAGCCCACCGGGACAGGGGGCTGACGAGCAGTTCTTC. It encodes CASSPPGQGADEQFF. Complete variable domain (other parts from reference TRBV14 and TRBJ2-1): EAGVTQFPSHSVIEKGQTVTLRCDPISGHDNLYWYRRVMGKEIKFLLHFVKESKQDESGMPNNRFLAERTGGTYSTLKVQPAELEDSGVYFCASSPPGQGADEQFFGPGTRLTVL.

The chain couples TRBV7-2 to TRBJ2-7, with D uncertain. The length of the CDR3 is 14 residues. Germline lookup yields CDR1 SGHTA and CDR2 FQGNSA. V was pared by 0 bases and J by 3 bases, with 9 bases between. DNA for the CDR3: TGTGCCAGCAGCTTAGCTGTAGGGAACTACGAGCAGTACTTC. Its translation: CASSLAVGNYEQYF.

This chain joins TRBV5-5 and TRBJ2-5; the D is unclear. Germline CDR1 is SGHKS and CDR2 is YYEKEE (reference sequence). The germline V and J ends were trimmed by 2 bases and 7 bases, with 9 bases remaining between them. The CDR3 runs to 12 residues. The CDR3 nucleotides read TGTGCCAGCAGCTTCGGAAGCCCGACCCAGTACTTC. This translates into CASSFGSPTQYF.

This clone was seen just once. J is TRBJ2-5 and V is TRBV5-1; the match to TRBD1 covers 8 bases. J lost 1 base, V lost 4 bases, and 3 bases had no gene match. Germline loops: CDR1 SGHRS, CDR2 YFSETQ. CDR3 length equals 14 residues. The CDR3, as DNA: TGCGCCAGCAGCACCCAGGGGGCCCAAGAGACCCAGTACTTC. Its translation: CASSTQGAQETQYF.

The CDR3 sequence: CAWSTGTGFMYTQYF. DNA of the CDR3: TGTGCCTGGTCGACCGGGACAGGGTTTATGTATACGCAGTATTTT. The chain is built from TRBV30 and TRBJ2-3; 9 positions agree with TRBD1. Losses at the gene ends were 5 bases for V and 7 bases for J; bases not matched to a gene: 13. The CDR3 is 15 residues long. CDR1 GTSNPN and CDR2 SVGIG come from the germline V gene (reference sequence).